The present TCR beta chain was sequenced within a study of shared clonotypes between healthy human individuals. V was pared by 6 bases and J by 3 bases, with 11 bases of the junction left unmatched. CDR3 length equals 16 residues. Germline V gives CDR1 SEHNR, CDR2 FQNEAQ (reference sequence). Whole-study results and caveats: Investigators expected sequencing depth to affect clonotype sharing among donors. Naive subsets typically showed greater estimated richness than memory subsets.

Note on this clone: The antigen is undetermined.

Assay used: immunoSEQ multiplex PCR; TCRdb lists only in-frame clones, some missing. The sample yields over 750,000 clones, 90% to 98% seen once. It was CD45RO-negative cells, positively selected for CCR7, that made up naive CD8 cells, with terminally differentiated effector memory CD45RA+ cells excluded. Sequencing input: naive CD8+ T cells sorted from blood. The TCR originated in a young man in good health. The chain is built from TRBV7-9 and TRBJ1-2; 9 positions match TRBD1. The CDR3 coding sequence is TGTGCCAGCAGTCCTACAGGGGGCGCTTGGGACTATGGCTACACCTTC. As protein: CASSPTGGAWDYGYTF.